Described below is a single T cell receptor (beta chain) sequence and its context. In the authors' methods: For nucleated cells, counts were estimated from reference gene primer amplification. Profiled with immunoSEQ multiplex PCR; TCRdb holds only in-frame clones, not every one. Clonal size and the V and J genes are those of that table, whereas D and trimming came from the DNA. Counted here are fewer than 250,000 clones, 88% occurring once; the ten biggest clones make up approximately 1.8%. This sample was included in a study of blood T cell repertoires in COVID-19. Study-level background: The origin of the acute and convalescent COVID-19 samples was the United States, Italy and Spain.

The sequence came from a man aged 65 to 79 with acute or convalescent COVID-19. What was sequenced was peripheral blood.

CDR3 residues: CASSSPGGGSLSYEQYF. DNA for the CDR3: TGTGCCAGCAGTTCACCCGGTGGCGGGAGCCTATCCTACGAGCAGTACTTC. The chain combines TRBV27 with TRBJ2-7; 7 bases agree with TRBD2. The CDR3 is 17 amino acids. With 4 bases clipped from V and 1 base from J, the junction kept 13 bases outside the gene matches. Germline V lookup: CDR1 MNHEY, CDR2 SMNVEV (reference sequence).